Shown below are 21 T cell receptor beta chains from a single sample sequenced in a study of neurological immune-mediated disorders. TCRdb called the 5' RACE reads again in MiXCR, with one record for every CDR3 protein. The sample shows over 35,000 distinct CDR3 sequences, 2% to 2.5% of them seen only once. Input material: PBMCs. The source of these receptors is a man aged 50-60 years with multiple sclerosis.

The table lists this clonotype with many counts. CDR3 coding DNA: TGCAGCGTTGGGGGACAGGGAACTCAAGAGACCCAGTACTTC. This gives the protein CSVGGQGTQETQYF. V usage is TRBV29-1 and J usage is TRBJ2-5; 9 nucleotides line up with TRBD1. CDR1 is SQVTM, CDR2 ANQGSEA, per germline. This CDR3 is 14 amino acids long. V was clipped by 4 bases and J by 2 bases; unmatched bases: 5.

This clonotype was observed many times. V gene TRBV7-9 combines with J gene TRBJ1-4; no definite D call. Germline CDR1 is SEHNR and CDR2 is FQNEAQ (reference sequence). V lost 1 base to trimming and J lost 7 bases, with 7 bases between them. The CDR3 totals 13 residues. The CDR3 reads CASSLERGEKLFF. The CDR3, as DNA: TGTGCCAGCAGCTTAGAGCGTGGTGAAAAACTGTTTTTT.

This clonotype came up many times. CDR3 DNA: TGCGCCAGCAGCGACCAGGGGGCTGCTAATGAAAAACTGTTTTTT. Translated: CASSDQGAANEKLFF. This chain uses TRBV5-1 with TRBJ1-4, with 8 bases that match TRBD1. Germline lookup yields CDR1 SGHRS and CDR2 YFSETQ. V lost 4 bases and J lost 3; bases outside the gene matches: 5. CDR3 size: 15 residues.

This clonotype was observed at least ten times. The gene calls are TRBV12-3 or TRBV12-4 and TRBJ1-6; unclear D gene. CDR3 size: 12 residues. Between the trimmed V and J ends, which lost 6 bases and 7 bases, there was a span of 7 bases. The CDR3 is CASRLFNSPLHF. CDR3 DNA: TGTGCCAGCAGGCTATTCAATTCACCCCTCCACTTT.

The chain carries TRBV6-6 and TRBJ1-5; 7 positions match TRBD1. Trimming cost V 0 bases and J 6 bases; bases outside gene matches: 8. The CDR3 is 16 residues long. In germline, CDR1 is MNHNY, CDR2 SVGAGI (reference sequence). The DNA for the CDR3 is TGTGCCAGCAGTTACTCGGGGCAGGGGGGGGTTCAGCCCCAGCATTTT. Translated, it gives CASSYSGQGGVQPQHF.

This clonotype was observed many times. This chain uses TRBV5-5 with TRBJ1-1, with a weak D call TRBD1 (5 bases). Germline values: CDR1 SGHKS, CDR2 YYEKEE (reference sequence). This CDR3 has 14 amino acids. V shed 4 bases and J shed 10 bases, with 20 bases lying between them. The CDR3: CASSRGRERMVAFF. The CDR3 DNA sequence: TGTGCCAGCAGCCGGGGACGAGAAAGGATGGTAGCTTTCTTT.

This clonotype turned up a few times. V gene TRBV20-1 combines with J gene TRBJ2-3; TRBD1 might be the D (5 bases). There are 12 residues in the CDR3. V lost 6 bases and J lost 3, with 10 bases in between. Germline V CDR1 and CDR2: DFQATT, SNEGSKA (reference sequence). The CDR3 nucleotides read TGCAGTGCCCTAAGGGGTACAGATACGCAGTATTTT. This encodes CSALRGTDTQYF.

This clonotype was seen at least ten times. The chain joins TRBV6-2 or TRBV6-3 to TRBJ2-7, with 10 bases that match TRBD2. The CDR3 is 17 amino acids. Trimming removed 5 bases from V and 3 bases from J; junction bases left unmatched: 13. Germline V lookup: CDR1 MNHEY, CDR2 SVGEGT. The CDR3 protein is CASSSGGAGKAIYEQYF. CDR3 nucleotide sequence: TGTGCCAGCAGTAGCGGGGGGGCCGGTAAAGCTATCTACGAGCAGTACTTC.

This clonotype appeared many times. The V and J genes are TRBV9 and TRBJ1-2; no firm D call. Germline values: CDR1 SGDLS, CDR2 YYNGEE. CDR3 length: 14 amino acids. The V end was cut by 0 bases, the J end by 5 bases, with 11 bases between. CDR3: CASSVGTETYGYTF. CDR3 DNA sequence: TGTGCCAGCAGCGTAGGAACAGAAACGTATGGCTACACCTTC.

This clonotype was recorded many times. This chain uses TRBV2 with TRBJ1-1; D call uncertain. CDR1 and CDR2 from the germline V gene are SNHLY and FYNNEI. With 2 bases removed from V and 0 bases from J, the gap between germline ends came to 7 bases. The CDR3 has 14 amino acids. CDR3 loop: CASSERQVNTEAFF. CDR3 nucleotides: TGTGCCAGCAGTGAACGGCAGGTGAACACTGAAGCTTTCTTT.

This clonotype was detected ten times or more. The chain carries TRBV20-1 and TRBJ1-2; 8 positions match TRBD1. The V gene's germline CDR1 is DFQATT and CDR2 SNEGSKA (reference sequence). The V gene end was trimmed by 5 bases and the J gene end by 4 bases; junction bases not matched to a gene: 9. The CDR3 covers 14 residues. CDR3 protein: CSAEAPDRVYGYTF. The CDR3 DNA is TGCAGTGCTGAGGCCCCGGACAGGGTCTATGGCTACACCTTC.

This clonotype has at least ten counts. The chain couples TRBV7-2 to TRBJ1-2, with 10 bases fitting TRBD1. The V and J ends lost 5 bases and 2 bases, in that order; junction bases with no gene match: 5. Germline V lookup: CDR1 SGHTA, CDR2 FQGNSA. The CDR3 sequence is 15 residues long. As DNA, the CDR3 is TGTGCCAGCAGCCGCGCGACAGGGGGCAACTATGGCTACACCTTC. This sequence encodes CASSRATGGNYGYTF.

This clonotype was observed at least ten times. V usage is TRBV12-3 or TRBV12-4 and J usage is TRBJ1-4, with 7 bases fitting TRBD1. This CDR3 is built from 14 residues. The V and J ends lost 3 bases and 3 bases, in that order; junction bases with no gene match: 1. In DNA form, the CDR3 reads TGTGCCAGCAGTTTGGGGACAGCTAATGAAAAACTGTTTTTT. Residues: CASSLGTANEKLFF.

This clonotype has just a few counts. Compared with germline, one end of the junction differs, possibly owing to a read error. CDR3 DNA sequence: TGCGCCAGCAGTGAGGAACAGGAGACCAATCAGCCCCAGAATTTT. Translated, it gives CASSEEQETNQPQNF. The chain recombines TRBV10-2 with TRBJ1-5; tentatively, D is TRBD1 (5 bases). From germline, CDR1 is WSHSY and CDR2 SAAADI. CDR3 length: 15 amino acids.

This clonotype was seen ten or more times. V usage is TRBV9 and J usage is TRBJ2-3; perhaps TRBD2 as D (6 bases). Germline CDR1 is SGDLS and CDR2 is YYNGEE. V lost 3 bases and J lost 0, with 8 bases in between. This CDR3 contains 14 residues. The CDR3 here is CASSAGTSTDTQYF. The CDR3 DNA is TGTGCCAGCAGCGCCGGGACTAGCACAGATACGCAGTATTTT.

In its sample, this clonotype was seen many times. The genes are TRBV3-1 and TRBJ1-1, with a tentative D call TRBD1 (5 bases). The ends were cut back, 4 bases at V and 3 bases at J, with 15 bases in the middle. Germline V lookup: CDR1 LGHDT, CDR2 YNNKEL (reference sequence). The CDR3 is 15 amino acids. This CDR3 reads CASSPGTGQDTEAFF. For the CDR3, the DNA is TGTGCCAGCAGCCCAGGCACGGGGCAGGACACTGAAGCTTTCTTT.

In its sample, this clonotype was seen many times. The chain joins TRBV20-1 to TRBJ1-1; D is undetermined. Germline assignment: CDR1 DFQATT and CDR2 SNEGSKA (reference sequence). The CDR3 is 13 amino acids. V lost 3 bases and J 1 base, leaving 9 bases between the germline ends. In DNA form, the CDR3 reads TGCAGTGCTAGGGCTGGACCGAACACTGAAGCTTTCTTT. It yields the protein CSARAGPNTEAFF.

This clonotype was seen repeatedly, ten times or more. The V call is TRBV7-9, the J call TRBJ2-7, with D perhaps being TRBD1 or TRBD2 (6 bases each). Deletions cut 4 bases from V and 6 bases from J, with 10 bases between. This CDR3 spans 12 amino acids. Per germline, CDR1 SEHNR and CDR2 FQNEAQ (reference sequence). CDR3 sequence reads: CASSSEGGEQYF. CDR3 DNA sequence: TGTGCCAGCAGCTCAGAGGGGGGCGAGCAGTACTTC.

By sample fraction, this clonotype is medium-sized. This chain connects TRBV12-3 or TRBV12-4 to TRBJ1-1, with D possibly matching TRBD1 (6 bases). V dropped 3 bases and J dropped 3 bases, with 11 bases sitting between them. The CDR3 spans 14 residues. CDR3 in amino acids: CASSFSGQYTEAFF. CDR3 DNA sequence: TGTGCCAGCAGTTTTTCCGGACAGTACACTGAAGCTTTCTTT.

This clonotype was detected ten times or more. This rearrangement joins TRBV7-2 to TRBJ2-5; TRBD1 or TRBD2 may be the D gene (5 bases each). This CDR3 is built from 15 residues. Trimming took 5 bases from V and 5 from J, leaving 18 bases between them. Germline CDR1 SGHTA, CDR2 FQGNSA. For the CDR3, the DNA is TGTGCCAGCAGCCTAAACCTGGGGACCGGGGAGACCCAGTACTTC. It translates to CASSLNLGTGETQYF.

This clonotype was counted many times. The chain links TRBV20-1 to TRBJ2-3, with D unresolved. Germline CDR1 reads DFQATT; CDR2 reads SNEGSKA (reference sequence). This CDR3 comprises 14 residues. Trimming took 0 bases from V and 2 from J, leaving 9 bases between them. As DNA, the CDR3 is TGCAGTGCTAGAGATCCCCGGGTCACAGATACGCAGTATTTT. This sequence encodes CSARDPRVTDTQYF.